This T cell receptor beta chain appears in the sequencing data of a study of cytomegalovirus exposure and HLA in healthy donors. Study-wide findings and caveats: A later analysis linked a missense DCLRE1C variant to TCR beta V- and J-gene trimming. Among the most significant clusters, several appeared linked to common viral pathogens in a later analysis. Cytomegalovirus status, reportedly, was diagnosed with high specificity and sensitivity by the classifier.

A note on this clone: As yet, its antigen is unknown.

Amplification used 60 Vbeta primers and 13 Jbeta primers. TCRdb's table, derived via immunoSEQ multiplex PCR, lists solely in-frame clones and lacks some. Of tens of thousands of clones listed, approximately 71% are singletons. Though nominally healthy at sampling, donors likely had unrecorded immune exposures. Sequencing was done on a sample of PBMCs. The source of this sequence is a man aged 30-40 years in good health and CMV-seronegative.

The CDR3: CASSQETGQGAGYTF. The DNA of the CDR3 is TGTGCCAGCAGCCAAGAAACGGGACAGGGGGCAGGCTACACCTTC. The chain has TRBV4-2 and TRBJ1-2, with 12 bases matching TRBD1. With V trimmed by 0 bases and J by 8 bases, 4 bases remained unmatched. This CDR3 is 15 amino acids long. Germline values: CDR1 LGHNA, CDR2 YNFKEQ.